The entry that follows covers one TCR beta chain sequence. Its antigen remains unknown. This sample stems from a study of shared clonotypes between healthy human individuals. Libraries were prepared by immunoSEQ multiplex PCR; TCRdb keeps only in-frame clonotypes and omits some of them. The sample shows roughly 650,000 clones, roughly 97% of them seen only once. Trimming removed 5 bases from V and 4 bases from J, with 18 bases in between. There are 15 residues in the CDR3. Germline assignment: CDR1 MGHRA and CDR2 YSYEKL. Findings of the study overall: For sorted subsets, rarefaction showed incomplete sequencing despite large depth.

The chain has TRBV4-1 and TRBJ2-7; D may be TRBD1 or TRBD2 (5 bases each). Sequencing was carried out using naive CD4+ T cells sorted from blood. As to subset: CD45RA+ positively selected. The TCR comes from a woman aged 25 to 39 in good health. CDR3 sequence (DNA): TGCGCCAGCAGCGAAGTCCAGGGAGTAGGGTACGAGCAGTACTTC. Residues: CASSEVQGVGYEQYF.